This TCR beta chain was retrieved from a study of T cells after yellow fever vaccination. General observations from the study: The secondary response peaked faster, at day 5 versus 15, but was weaker.

V shed 1 base and J shed 1 base, with 10 bases lying between them. CDR1 and CDR2 from the germline V gene are DFQATT and SNEGSKA (reference sequence). This CDR3 has 14 residues. One entry per CDR3 protein, called by TCRdb with MiXCR from the 5' RACE reads. The table includes roughly 96,000 distinct CDR3 sequences, 7.5% to 10% detected once. This material consisted of CD8+ T cells not binding an NS4B(214-222) dextramer, sorted from PBMCs, taken less than 16 days after the first yellow fever vaccination. The clonotype comes from a man aged 18 to 30 who received the YFV17D yellow fever vaccine. The gene calls are TRBV20-1 and TRBJ1-1; no firm D call. The CDR3 reads CSARVLVGNTEAFF. The CDR3 DNA sequence: TGCAGTGCTAGAGTCCTCGTTGGGAACACTGAAGCTTTCTTT.